This entry is about one T cell receptor beta chain. The data are from a study of blood T cell repertoires in COVID-19. Across the study: Material from acute and convalescent COVID-19 was sourced from the United States, Italy and Spain.

Germline values: CDR1 SGHTA, CDR2 FQGTGA. The CDR3 is 12 amino acids. Trimming removed 8 bases at V and 6 bases at J, with 11 bases between. In the study's own analysis: Amplification with reference gene primers provided the estimates of nucleated cell counts. Assay: immunoSEQ multiplex PCR; the TCRdb copy retains only in-frame clones and omits some. Clone size and V and J calls were adopted from that table, with D and trimming inferred from the DNA. Here the sample spans 200,000 to 300,000 clones, around 90% being singletons. The rearrangement links TRBV7-3 to TRBJ2-1, with a possible D match to TRBD1 (5 bases). This sequence originates from a middle-aged woman who had recovered from COVID-19. Specimen: peripheral blood. CDR3 loop: CASGAAPNEQFF. The CDR3 region has the DNA TGTGCCAGCGGGGCGGCCCCCAATGAGCAGTTCTTC.